The 24 T cell receptor beta chains below all came from one sample that was sequenced in a study of Graves' ophthalmopathy and Graves' hyperthyroidism. RNA transcripts yielded amplified TCR beta CDR3 regions. HTBI primers primed a first-round RT-PCR, and a second-round multiplex PCR followed. TCRdb recomputed calls from the multiplex PCR reads with MiXCR, one row per CDR3 protein. The sample contains some 390,000 distinct CDR3 sequences, roughly 18% of which appear only once. The specimen was peripheral blood. The receptors originated from a woman younger than 30 with Graves' ophthalmopathy.

At least ten counts were recorded for this clonotype. The V call is TRBV6-1, the J call TRBJ2-5; TRBD1 might be the D (6 bases). The CDR3 loop spans 16 amino acids. CDR1 and CDR2 (germline): MNHNS, SASEGT. Trimming stripped 2 bases from V and 5 bases from J, with 18 bases between. CDR3: CASSEQLQGKLETQYF. As DNA, the CDR3 is TGTGCCAGCAGTGAACAGCTACAGGGTAAATTGGAGACCCAGTACTTC.

This clonotype was seen a single time. The V gene is TRBV15, the J gene TRBJ2-5; 8 nucleotides line up with TRBD2. V lost 5 bases and J lost 5; bases outside the gene matches: 10. The CDR3 has 15 residues. CDR1 and CDR2 (germline): LNHNV, YYDKDF (reference sequence). For the CDR3, the DNA is TGTGCCACCAGCCTACTAGCGGCGCCGGTTGAGACCCAGTACTTC. Protein sequence: CATSLLAAPVETQYF. Drawing the rest from reference TRBV15 and TRBJ2-5, the complete variable domain is DAMVIQNPRYQVTQFGKPVTLSCSQTLNHNVMYWYQQKSSQAPKLLFHYYDKDFNNEADTPDNFQSRRPNTSFCFLDIRSPGLGDTAMYLCATSLLAAPVETQYFGPGTRLLVL.

The chain combines TRBV2 with TRBJ1-5; 7 positions match TRBD1. Germline CDR1 and CDR2: SNHLY and FYNNEI. The CDR3 loop spans 12 amino acids. J lost 6 bases, V lost 8 bases, and 4 bases had no gene match. CDR3 region: CASAGGRQPQHF. CDR3 nucleotide sequence: TGTGCCAGCGCAGGGGGGCGTCAGCCCCAGCATTTT.

The sample holds many counts of this clonotype. V gene TRBV7-9 combines with J gene TRBJ2-5; D uncertain. CDR3 length equals 13 residues. The V end lost 9 bases, the J end lost 0 bases, and 11 bases lay between the germline ends. Germline lookup yields CDR1 SEHNR and CDR2 FQNEAQ (reference sequence). DNA of the CDR3: TGTGCCAGTACAACAGACGACCAAGAGACCCAGTACTTC. It is translated as CASTTDDQETQYF.

This clonotype was observed many times. The chain is built from TRBV6-2 or TRBV6-3 and TRBJ2-5, with unresolved D. In germline, CDR1 is MNHEY, CDR2 SVGEGT. V lost 7 bases to trimming and J lost 5 bases, with 17 bases between them. The CDR3 length is 14 residues. CDR3 in DNA: TGTGCCAGCACCCAACCCACAACCGGTGAGACCCAGTACTTC. Translation gives CASTQPTTGETQYF.

This clonotype occurred many times. The J gene is TRBJ2-7, the V gene TRBV27, with a tentative D call TRBD1 (5 bases). Germline values: CDR1 MNHEY, CDR2 SMNVEV (reference sequence). Trimming removed 5 bases at V and 3 bases at J, with 17 bases between. This CDR3 comprises 15 residues. For the CDR3, the DNA is TGTGCCAGCAGTCCTCCCGCGGCAGGGATCTACGAGCAGTACTTC. It specifies CASSPPAAGIYEQYF.

This clonotype has at least ten counts. The chain is built from TRBV7-2 and TRBJ1-1; D uncertain. This CDR3 is 12 amino acids long. Germline loops: CDR1 SGHTA, CDR2 FQGNSA. Trimming stripped 3 bases from V and 6 bases from J, with 8 bases between. This chain's CDR3 is CASSFPAAEAFF. CDR3 DNA: TGTGCCAGCAGCTTTCCCGCAGCTGAAGCTTTCTTT.

This clonotype was recorded many times. This chain connects TRBV10-3 to TRBJ2-5; no definite D call. Germline V gene lookup returns CDR1 ENHRY and CDR2 SYGVKD. This CDR3 has 15 amino acids. Trimming cost V 3 bases and J 1 base, with 12 bases left between them. CDR3 amino acids: CAISDRRQTQETQYF. CDR3 nucleotide sequence: TGTGCCATCAGTGACAGGCGGCAGACCCAAGAGACCCAGTACTTC.

This chain joins TRBV7-2 and TRBJ2-7; 7 nucleotides align to TRBD1. This CDR3 has 14 residues. Germline V gene sequence: CDR1 SGHTA, CDR2 FQGNSA. Trimming at V came to 6 bases and at J to 0 bases, leaving 5 bases not matched to a gene. CDR3 bases: TGTGCCAGCAGACGAAGACAGGGCTCCTACGAGCAGTACTTC. Translating gives CASRRRQGSYEQYF.

This clonotype was seen repeatedly, ten times or more. The chain has TRBV2 and TRBJ2-5; D is possibly TRBD2 (6 bases). V was pared by 2 bases and J by 5 bases, with 18 bases between. The CDR3 runs to 16 residues. Germline V CDR1 and CDR2: SNHLY, FYNNEI. The CDR3 nucleotides read TGTGCCAGCAGTGAATCCATAGCGGCGCCTGGCGAGACCCAGTACTTC. It codes for CASSESIAAPGETQYF.

Many counts were recorded for this clonotype. Without the conserved terminal phenylalanine or tryptophan, this CDR3 likely stems from a read error. V gene TRBV12-3 or TRBV12-4 combines with J gene TRBJ1-2; 9 nucleotides align to TRBD1. The CDR3 runs to 15 residues. The V segment lost 5 bases and the J segment 6 bases; nucleotides outside the gene matches: 10. Here the CDR3 DNA reads TGTGCCAGCAGTCCCCCGGGACAGGGATTCCATGGCTACACCCTC. Translation: CASSPPGQGFHGYTL.

This chain links TRBV6-4 with TRBJ2-7; D is uncertain. Between the trimmed V and J ends, which lost 7 bases and 4 bases, there was a span of 8 bases. This CDR3 has 11 residues. CDR1 and CDR2 from the germline V gene are MRHNA and SNTAGT. CDR3 residues: CASTELYEQYF. The CDR3 nucleotides read TGTGCCAGCACCGAGTTGTACGAGCAGTACTTC.

This clonotype was seen just once. The gene calls are TRBV19 and TRBJ1-5; unclear D gene. Trimming removed 7 bases at V and 7 bases at J, with 17 bases between. The V gene's germline CDR1 is LNHDA and CDR2 SQIVND (reference sequence). This CDR3 contains 14 residues. CDR3 amino acids: CASTLGQSGQPQHF. CDR3 bases: TGTGCCAGTACCCTCGGGCAATCTGGGCAGCCCCAGCATTTT.

This clonotype appeared a few times. This sequence joins TRBV11-1 and TRBJ1-1; 7 nucleotides agree with TRBD1. CDR1 and CDR2 from the germline V gene are SGHAT and FQDESV (reference sequence). The junction had 22 bases not matched to a gene; V was cut back by 5 bases and J by 10 bases. The CDR3 is made up of 17 amino acids. CDR3 DNA sequence: TGTGCCAGCAGCCTCAGCGAGGGGGCCTGGACCCGGGAGGGAGCTTTCTTT. Translation: CASSLSEGAWTREGAFF.

In this sample, this clonotype turned up once. The chain carries TRBV30 and TRBJ2-5, with D tentatively TRBD2 (6 bases). Germline V gene sequence: CDR1 GTSNPN, CDR2 SVGIG (reference sequence). V lost 3 bases and J lost 5, with 19 bases in between. The CDR3 covers 15 residues. CDR3 residues: CAWSERLGPRETQYF. CDR3 nucleotides: TGTGCCTGGAGCGAAAGACTAGGCCCCCGGGAGACCCAGTACTTC.

This clonotype was recorded many times. The rearrangement links TRBV12-3 or TRBV12-4 to TRBJ1-2; no clear D. V lost 1 base to trimming and J lost 3 bases, with 9 bases between them. The CDR3 covers 14 residues. The CDR3 is CASSLGYSHYGYTF. For the CDR3, the DNA is TGTGCCAGCAGTTTAGGGTATTCCCACTATGGCTACACCTTC.

This clonotype was counted many times. The V call is TRBV6-4, the J call TRBJ2-2; D call uncertain. This CDR3 is 13 amino acids long. Germline CDR1 MRHNA, CDR2 SNTAGT. Trimming shortened V by 6 bases and J by 4 bases, and 9 bases separated the two germline ends. The CDR3 DNA reads as TGTGCCAGCAGCTCAACATCCACCGGGGAGCTGTTTTTT. Protein sequence: CASSSTSTGELFF.

The V call is TRBV6-1, the J call TRBJ2-5; the match to TRBD2 covers 7 bases. Germline CDR1 reads MNHNS; CDR2 reads SASEGT. Trimming removed 0 bases from V and 3 bases from J; junction bases left unmatched: 10. CDR3 length: 17 residues. In DNA form, the CDR3 reads TGTGCCAGCAGTGAAGCGCTCGTGACAGCGGGGAAAGAGACCCAGTACTTC. This translates into CASSEALVTAGKETQYF.

This sequence joins TRBV5-1 and TRBJ2-6, with D possibly matching TRBD2 (7 bases). V was shortened by 0 bases and J by 2 bases, with 18 bases between the two germline ends. The germline V gene has CDR1 SGHRS and CDR2 YFSETQ. The CDR3 is 19 amino acids. The chain's CDR3 is CASSLAVGGRSAGANVLTF. Written as DNA, the CDR3 is TGCGCCAGCAGCTTGGCCGTCGGGGGGCGGTCGGCTGGGGCCAACGTCCTGACTTTC.

This clonotype was detected many times. The rearrangement uses TRBV18 and TRBJ1-1, with 9 bases that match TRBD1. Germline V lookup: CDR1 KGHSH, CDR2 LQKENI. The CDR3 totals 15 residues. V lost 1 base and J lost 4; bases outside the gene matches: 4. Here the CDR3 DNA reads TGTGCCAGCTCACCACTCGACAGGGGGGGCACTGAAGCTTTCTTT. Translating gives CASSPLDRGGTEAFF.

This clonotype was observed at least ten times. The chain uses TRBV20-1 and TRBJ2-5, with 12 positions matching TRBD2. The CDR3 spans 14 residues. V shed 4 bases and J 5 bases; nucleotides not matched to a gene: 5. In germline, CDR1 is DFQATT, CDR2 SNEGSKA (reference sequence). The CDR3 DNA reads TGCAGTGCTACCGGACTAGCGGGGTTGGAGACCCAGTACTTC. It is translated as CSATGLAGLETQYF.

This clonotype occurred many times. The CDR3 here is CASSLQPGNTIYF. The CDR3 coding sequence is TGTGCCAGCAGCCTCCAACCTGGAAACACCATATATTTT. This chain links TRBV27 with TRBJ1-3; D is unresolved. The germline V gene has CDR1 MNHEY and CDR2 SMNVEV (reference sequence). The CDR3 covers 13 residues. V was cut by 6 bases and J by 2 bases, with 8 bases left in between.

This clonotype was seen ten or more times. The rearrangement links TRBV30 to TRBJ1-3; D is unclear. Germline CDR1 GTSNPN, CDR2 SVGIG (reference sequence). This CDR3 region has 13 residues. Trimming removed 5 bases at V and 0 bases at J, with 8 bases between. Here the CDR3 reads CAWCISSGNTIYF. The CDR3 nucleotides read TGTGCCTGGTGCATCAGCTCTGGAAACACCATATATTTT.

The V gene is TRBV12-3 or TRBV12-4, the J gene TRBJ2-2; TRBD2 matches at 13 bases. The CDR3 spans 19 residues. J gave up 2 bases and V 4 bases, and 10 bases lay outside the gene matches. This chain's CDR3 is CASSSTLGGLAGNTGELFF. CDR3 in DNA: TGTGCCAGCAGTTCAACCCTCGGGGGACTAGCGGGAAACACCGGGGAGCTGTTTTTT.